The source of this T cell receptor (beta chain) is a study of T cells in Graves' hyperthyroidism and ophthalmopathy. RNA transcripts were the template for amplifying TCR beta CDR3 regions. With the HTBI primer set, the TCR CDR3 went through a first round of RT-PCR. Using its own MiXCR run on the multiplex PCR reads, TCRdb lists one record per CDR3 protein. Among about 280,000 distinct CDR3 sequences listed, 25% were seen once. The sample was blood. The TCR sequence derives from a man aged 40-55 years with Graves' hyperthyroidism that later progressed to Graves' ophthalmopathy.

The chain's CDR3 is CASSQAGGAYEQYF. For the CDR3, the DNA is TGCGCCAGCAGCCAAGCAGGGGGAGCCTACGAGCAGTACTTC. V is TRBV4-1 and J is TRBJ2-7, with TRBD1 identical over 7 bases. With V trimmed by 1 base and J by 2 bases, 2 bases remained unmatched. Germline V gene lookup returns CDR1 MGHRA and CDR2 YSYEKL. This CDR3 region has 14 residues.